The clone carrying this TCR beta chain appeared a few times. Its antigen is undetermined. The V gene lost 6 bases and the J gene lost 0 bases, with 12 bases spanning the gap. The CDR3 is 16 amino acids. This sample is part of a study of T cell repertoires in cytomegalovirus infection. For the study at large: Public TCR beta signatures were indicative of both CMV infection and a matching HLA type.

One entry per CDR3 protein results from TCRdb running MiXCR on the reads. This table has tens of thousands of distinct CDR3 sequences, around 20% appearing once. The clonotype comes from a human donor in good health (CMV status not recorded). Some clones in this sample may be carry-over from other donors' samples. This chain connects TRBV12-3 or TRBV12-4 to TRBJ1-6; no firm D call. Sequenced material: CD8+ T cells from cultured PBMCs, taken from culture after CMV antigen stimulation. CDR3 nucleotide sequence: TGTGCCAGCAGCCCGGGAGCGAGCTCCTATAATTCACCCCTCCACTTT. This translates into CASSPGASSYNSPLHF.